The entry below describes one T cell receptor (beta chain). The sample belongs to a study of PD-L1 blockade in urothelial cancer. On the study more broadly: After treatment start, blood was analyzed at 3 weeks (second dose) and at 6 weeks.

Sample time point: pretreatment peripheral blood. Sequencing was performed with immunoSEQ multiplex PCR; in TCRdb, only in-frame clones are kept and a portion is missing. The sample has roughly 91,000 clones, approximately 87% seen once. The receptor comes from a man between 60 and 75 years old with urothelial cancer. Sequencing was performed on PBMCs, taken around atezolizumab (anti-PD-L1) treatment.

CDR3 protein: CASSVPSSGGSYNEQFF. CDR3 nucleotide sequence: TGTGCCAGCAGCGTACCGTCTAGCGGGGGTTCTTACAATGAGCAGTTCTTC. The chain joins TRBV9 to TRBJ2-1; 10 bases line up with TRBD2. This CDR3 comprises 17 residues. Germline CDR1 reads SGDLS; CDR2 reads YYNGEE. V lost 1 base to trimming and J lost 4 bases; unmatched junction nucleotides: 8.